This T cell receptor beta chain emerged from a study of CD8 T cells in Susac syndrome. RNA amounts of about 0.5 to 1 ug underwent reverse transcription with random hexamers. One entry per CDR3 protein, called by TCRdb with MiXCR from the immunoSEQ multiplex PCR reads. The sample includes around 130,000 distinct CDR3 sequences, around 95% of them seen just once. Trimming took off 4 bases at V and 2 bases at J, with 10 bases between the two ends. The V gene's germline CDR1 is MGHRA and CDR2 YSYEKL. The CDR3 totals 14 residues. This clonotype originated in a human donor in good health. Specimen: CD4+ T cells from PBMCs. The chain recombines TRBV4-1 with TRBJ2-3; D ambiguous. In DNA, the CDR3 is TGCGCCAGCAGCCCAGACCCGAACACAGATACGCAGTATTTT. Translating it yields CASSPDPNTDTQYF.